The clone carrying this TCR beta chain was found a few times. The sample is drawn from a study of CD8 T cells in ankylosing spondylitis. Germline CDR1 and CDR2: LGHNA and YSLEER. The CDR3 extends over 17 amino acids. The V gene end was trimmed by 4 bases and the J gene end by 0 bases; junction bases not matched to a gene: 4. The authors made TCR beta libraries by quantitative 5'-RACE with molecular barcodes. TCRdb reanalysed the 5' RACE reads using MiXCR and keeps one entry per CDR3 protein. The sample lists around 250,000 distinct CDR3 sequences; more than 15% were seen once. This sequence originates from a male donor with ankylosing spondylitis or in good health (not recorded which). The chain joins TRBV4-3 to TRBJ2-2; 11 bases agree with TRBD2. Sequences were obtained from blood, either unsorted or a sorted T cell fraction (not recorded which). The CDR3 loop is CASSPGLAESNTGELFF. For the CDR3, the DNA is TGCGCCAGCAGCCCGGGACTAGCGGAATCGAACACCGGGGAGCTGTTTTTT.